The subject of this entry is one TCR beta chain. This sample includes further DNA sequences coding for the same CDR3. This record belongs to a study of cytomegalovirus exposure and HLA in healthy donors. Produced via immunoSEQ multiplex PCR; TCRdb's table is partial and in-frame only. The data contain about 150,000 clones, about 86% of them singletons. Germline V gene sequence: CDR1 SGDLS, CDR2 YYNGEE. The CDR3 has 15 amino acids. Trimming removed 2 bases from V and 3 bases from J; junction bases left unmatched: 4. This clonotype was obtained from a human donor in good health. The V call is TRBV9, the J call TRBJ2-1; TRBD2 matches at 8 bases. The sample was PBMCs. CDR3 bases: TGTGCCAGCAGCGTTAGCGGGATCAGCTACAATGAGCAGTTCTTC. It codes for CASSVSGISYNEQFF.